This T cell receptor (beta chain) is drawn from a study of cytotoxic CD8 clonotypes in ibrutinib-treated CLL. As concerns this clone: No antigen is known for it.

This table comes from immunoSEQ multiplex PCR, and its TCRdb copy is limited to in-frame clones, with some not included. The sample has some 310,000 clones, more than 65% seen once. Germline V CDR1 and CDR2: MGHDK, SYGVNS. CDR3 size: 15 residues. J gave up 3 bases and V 1 base, and 3 bases lay outside the gene matches. Study conclusions and caveats: Clonality increased at ibrutinib response, then returned toward baseline at progression.

The sequenced sample was PBMCs, obtained before ibrutinib treatment. The sequence derives from a human donor with chronic lymphocytic leukemia. The chain uses TRBV25-1 and TRBJ1-2, with 9 bases matching TRBD1. The CDR3 reads CASSEWDREDYGYTF. CDR3 coding DNA: TGTGCCAGCAGTGAATGGGACAGGGAAGACTATGGCTACACCTTC.